The 14 T cell receptor beta chains given below trace back to one sample, sequenced in a study of blood T cell repertoires in COVID-19. Sequencing was performed with immunoSEQ multiplex PCR; in TCRdb, only in-frame clones are kept and a portion is missing. This sample has roughly 180,000 clones, with around 85% found just once. The source material was peripheral blood. These receptors all come from a woman aged 60-75 years with acute or convalescent COVID-19.

This chain uses TRBV5-5 with TRBJ1-1, with TRBD1 matching over 8 bases. Germline values: CDR1 SGHKS, CDR2 YYEKEE (reference sequence). The CDR3 is made up of 15 amino acids. The V gene end was trimmed by 0 bases and the J gene end by 6 bases; junction bases not matched to a gene: 7. The CDR3 DNA is TGTGCCAGCAGCTTGGACGACAGGGGTTGGGCTGAAGCTTTCTTT. Translating it yields CASSLDDRGWAEAFF.

V and J are TRBV3-1 (or the pseudogene TRBV3-2) and TRBJ1-1; 7 nucleotides line up with TRBD1. CDR3 size: 14 residues. Germline CDR1 LGHDT, CDR2 YNNKEL (reference sequence). V lost 4 bases, J lost 0 bases, and 2 bases stayed unmatched. The CDR3 loop is CASSPGQLNTEAFF. CDR3 nucleotide sequence: TGTGCCAGCAGCCCGGGACAGTTGAACACTGAAGCTTTCTTT.

This chain connects TRBV5-1 to TRBJ1-6; 9 bases fit TRBD1. This CDR3 contains 13 residues. Unmatched junction bases numbered 3, after V lost 7 bases and J lost 7 bases. Germline V gene data show CDR1 as SGHRS and CDR2 as YFSETQ. CDR3 nucleotides: TGCGCCAGCTCACAGGGGGCGAATTCACCCCTCCACTTT. Its protein is CASSQGANSPLHF.

The chain is built from TRBV19 and TRBJ1-1; D might be TRBD1 (5 bases). Trimming removed 3 bases at V and 5 bases at J, with 13 bases between. The CDR3 contains 14 residues. Germline CDR1 reads LNHDA; CDR2 reads SQIVND (reference sequence). The CDR3 protein is CASSMAGRGTEAFF. The CDR3 DNA reads as TGTGCCAGTAGTATGGCGGGGAGGGGTACTGAAGCTTTCTTT.

The chain recombines TRBV7-8 with TRBJ2-3; TRBD1 matches at 7 bases. Germline V lookup: CDR1 SGHVS, CDR2 FQNEAQ. The CDR3 is 18 amino acids. V lost 3 bases and J lost 0; bases outside the gene matches: 12. The CDR3 bases are TGTGCCAGCAGCTTCGGATCGAGGACAGGTTCTAGCACAGATACGCAGTATTTT. The encoded protein is CASSFGSRTGSSTDTQYF.

The chain is built from TRBV6-6 and TRBJ1-2; a weak D match, TRBD1 (5 bases). The germline gives CDR1 MNHNY, CDR2 SVGAGI (reference sequence). The CDR3 sequence is 15 residues long. V lost 5 bases and J 6 bases, leaving 19 bases between the germline ends. The CDR3 here is CASSTPGPGGDGYTF. CDR3 nucleotide sequence: TGTGCCAGCAGTACCCCAGGGCCGGGAGGTGATGGCTACACCTTC.

The V call is TRBV7-9, the J call TRBJ2-5; D is possibly TRBD2 (5 bases). Trimming stripped 11 bases from V and 2 bases from J, with 18 bases between. This CDR3 is 14 amino acids long. Germline V CDR1 and CDR2: SEHNR, FQNEAQ (reference sequence). The CDR3 sequence: CACKQRGPQETQYF. In DNA form, the CDR3 reads TGTGCCTGTAAACAGCGAGGGCCTCAAGAGACCCAGTACTTC.

The rearrangement joins TRBV30 to TRBJ2-5; possibly TRBD2 for D (7 bases). CDR3 length: 14 amino acids. V was pared by 0 bases and J by 5 bases, with 13 bases between. The germline gives CDR1 GTSNPN, CDR2 SVGIG (reference sequence). The CDR3: CAWSVRGAGETQYF. The CDR3 nucleotides are TGTGCCTGGAGTGTACGGGGGGCGGGGGAGACCCAGTACTTC. The full variable domain, in which reference TRBV30 and TRBJ2-5 provide the parts outside the CDR3, is SQTIHQWPATLVQPVGSPLSLECTVEGTSNPNLYWYRQAAGRGLQLLFYSVGIGQISSEVPQNLSASRPQDRQFILSSKKLLLSDSGFYLCAWSVRGAGETQYFGPGTRLLVL.

CDR3 loop: CASSYQGQGNTEAFF. For the CDR3, the DNA is TGTGCCAGCAGCTACCAGGGACAGGGGAACACTGAAGCTTTCTTT. This chain links TRBV27 with TRBJ1-1; TRBD1 agrees at 9 bases. Germline-derived CDR1 and CDR2 are MNHEY and SMNVEV (reference sequence). V dropped 6 bases and J dropped 1; count of bases not matched to a gene: 6. The CDR3 is made up of 15 amino acids.

This clone was seen only a few times. V and J are TRBV28 and TRBJ2-7; no definite D call. Germline-derived CDR1 and CDR2 are MDHEN and SYDVKM. V was trimmed by 1 base and J by 3 bases, leaving 10 bases between them. This CDR3 has 14 residues. The CDR3 reads CASSLLGAFYEQYF. The CDR3 DNA follows: TGTGCCAGCAGTTTATTGGGCGCGTTCTACGAGCAGTACTTC.

CDR3 sequence reads: CASSSTGQYSNQPQHF. CDR3 coding DNA: TGTGCCAGTAGTTCTACGGGACAGTATAGCAATCAGCCCCAGCATTTT. The gene calls are TRBV19 and TRBJ1-5; 7 positions agree with TRBD1. Germline V gene sequence: CDR1 LNHDA, CDR2 SQIVND (reference sequence). This CDR3 is built from 16 residues. V gave up 5 bases and J gave up 0 bases; unmatched junction bases: 7.

This clone was seen a few times. This chain uses TRBV19 with TRBJ1-5, with a possible D match to TRBD1 (6 bases). The germline CDR1 and CDR2 sequences are LNHDA and SQIVND (reference sequence). The V end was cut by 6 bases, the J end by 0 bases, with 18 bases between. There are 17 residues in the CDR3. Here the CDR3 reads CASSNRVSGYSNQPQHF. The CDR3 DNA is TGTGCCAGTAGCAACAGGGTTTCGGGGTATAGCAATCAGCCCCAGCATTTT.

The chain has TRBV6-5 and TRBJ1-1; 7 nucleotides line up with TRBD1. The length of the CDR3 is 14 residues. With 4 bases clipped from V and 3 bases from J, the junction kept 5 bases outside the gene matches. Germline CDR1 MNHEY, CDR2 SVGAGI. This CDR3 is CASSSADRDTEAFF. In DNA, the CDR3 is TGTGCCAGCAGTTCCGCTGACAGGGACACTGAAGCTTTCTTT.

The rearrangement links TRBV9 to TRBJ1-2, with TRBD1 as a possible D gene (6 bases). Germline CDR1 SGDLS, CDR2 YYNGEE. CDR3 length: 15 residues. Between the trimmed V and J ends, which lost 0 bases and 7 bases, there was a span of 16 bases. For the CDR3, the DNA is TGTGCCAGCAGCGTAGCGCCAGGGGAAAGGATTGGCTACACCTTC. As protein: CASSVAPGERIGYTF.